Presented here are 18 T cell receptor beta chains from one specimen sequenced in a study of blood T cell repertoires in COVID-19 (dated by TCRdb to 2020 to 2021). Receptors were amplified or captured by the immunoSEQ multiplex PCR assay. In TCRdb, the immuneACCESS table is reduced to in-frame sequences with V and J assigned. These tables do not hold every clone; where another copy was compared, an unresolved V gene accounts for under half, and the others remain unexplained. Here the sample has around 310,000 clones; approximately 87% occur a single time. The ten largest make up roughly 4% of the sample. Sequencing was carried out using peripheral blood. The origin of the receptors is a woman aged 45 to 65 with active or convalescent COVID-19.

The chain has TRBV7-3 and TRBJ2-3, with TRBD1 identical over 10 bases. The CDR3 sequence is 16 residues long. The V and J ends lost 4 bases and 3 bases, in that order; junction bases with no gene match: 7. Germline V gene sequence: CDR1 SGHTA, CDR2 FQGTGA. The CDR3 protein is CASSSRTGGRTDTQYF. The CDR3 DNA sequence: TGTGCCAGCAGCTCGAGGACAGGGGGTAGAACAGATACGCAGTATTTT.

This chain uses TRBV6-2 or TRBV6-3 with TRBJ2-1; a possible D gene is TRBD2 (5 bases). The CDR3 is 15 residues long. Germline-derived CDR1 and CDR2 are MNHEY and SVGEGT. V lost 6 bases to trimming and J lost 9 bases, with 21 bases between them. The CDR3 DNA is TGTGCCAGCAGCCCACCGTATCAGGTTGAGGGTGAGCAGTTCTTC. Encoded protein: CASSPPYQVEGEQFF.

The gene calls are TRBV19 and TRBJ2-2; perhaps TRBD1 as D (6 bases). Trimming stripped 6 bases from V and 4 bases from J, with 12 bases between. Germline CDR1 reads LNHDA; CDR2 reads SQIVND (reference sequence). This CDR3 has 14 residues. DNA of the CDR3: TGTGCCAGTAGACAGGGCTGGGCCACCGGGGAGCTGTTTTTT. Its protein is CASRQGWATGELFF.

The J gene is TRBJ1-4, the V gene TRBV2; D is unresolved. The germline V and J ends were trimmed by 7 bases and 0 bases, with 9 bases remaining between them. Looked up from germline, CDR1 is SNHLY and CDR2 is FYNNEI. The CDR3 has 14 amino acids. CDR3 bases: TGTGCCAGCAACACGTTTGCAACTAATGAAAAACTGTTTTTT. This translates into CASNTFATNEKLFF.

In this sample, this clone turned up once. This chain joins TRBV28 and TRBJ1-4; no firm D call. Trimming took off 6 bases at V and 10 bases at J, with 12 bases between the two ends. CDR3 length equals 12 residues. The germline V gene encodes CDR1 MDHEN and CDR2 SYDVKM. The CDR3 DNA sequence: TGTGCCAGCAGCCCTTTGGGGAGAAAACTGTTTTTT. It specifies CASSPLGRKLFF. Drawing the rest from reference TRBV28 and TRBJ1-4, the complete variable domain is DVKVTQSSRYLVKRTGEKVFLECVQDMDHENMFWYRQDPGLGLRLIYFSYDVKMKEKGDIPEGYSVSREKKERFSLILESASTNQTSMYLCASSPLGRKLFFGSGTQLSVL.

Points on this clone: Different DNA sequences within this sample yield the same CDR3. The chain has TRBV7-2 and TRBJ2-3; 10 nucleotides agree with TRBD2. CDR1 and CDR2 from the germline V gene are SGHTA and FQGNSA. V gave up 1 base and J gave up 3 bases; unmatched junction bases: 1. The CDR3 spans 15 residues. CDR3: CASSLGLAGTDTQYF. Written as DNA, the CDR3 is TGTGCCAGCAGCTTAGGACTAGCGGGTACAGATACGCAGTATTTT. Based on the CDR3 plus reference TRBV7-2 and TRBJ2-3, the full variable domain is GAGVSQSPSNKVTEKGKDVELRCDPISGHTALYWYRQSLGQGLEFLIYFQGNSAPDKSGLPSDRFSAERTGGSVSTLTIQRTQQEDSAVYLCASSLGLAGTDTQYFGPGTRLTVL.

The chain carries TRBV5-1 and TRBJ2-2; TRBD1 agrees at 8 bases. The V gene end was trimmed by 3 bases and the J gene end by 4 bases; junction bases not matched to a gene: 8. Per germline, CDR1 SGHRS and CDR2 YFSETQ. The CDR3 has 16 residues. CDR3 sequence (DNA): TGCGCCAGCAGCTATCGGACAGGGTCCGGCACCGGGGAGCTGTTTTTT. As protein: CASSYRTGSGTGELFF.

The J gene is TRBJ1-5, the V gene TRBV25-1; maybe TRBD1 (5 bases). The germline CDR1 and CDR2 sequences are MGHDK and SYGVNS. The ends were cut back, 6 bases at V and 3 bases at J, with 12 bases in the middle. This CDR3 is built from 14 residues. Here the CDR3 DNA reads TGTGCCAGCAGGGAGTCAGGGAACAATCAGCCCCAGCATTTT. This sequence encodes CASRESGNNQPQHF.

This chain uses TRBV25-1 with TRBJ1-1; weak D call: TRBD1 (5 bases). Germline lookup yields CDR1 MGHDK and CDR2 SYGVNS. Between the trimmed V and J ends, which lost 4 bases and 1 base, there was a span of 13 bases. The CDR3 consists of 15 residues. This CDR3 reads CASSASTVRNTEAFF. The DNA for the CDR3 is TGTGCCAGCAGTGCCTCGACAGTGCGGAACACTGAAGCTTTCTTT.

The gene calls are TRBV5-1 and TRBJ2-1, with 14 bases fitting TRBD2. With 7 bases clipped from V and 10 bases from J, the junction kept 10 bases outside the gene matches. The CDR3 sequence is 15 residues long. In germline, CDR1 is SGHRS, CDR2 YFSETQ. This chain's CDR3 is CASGTGLAGEGEQFF. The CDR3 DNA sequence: TGCGCCAGCGGCACGGGACTAGCGGGGGAGGGGGAGCAGTTCTTC. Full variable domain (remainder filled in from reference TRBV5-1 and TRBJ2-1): KAGVTQTPRYLIKTRGQQVTLSCSPISGHRSVSWYQQTPGQGLQFLFEYFSETQRNKGNFPGRFSGRQFSNSRSEMNVSTLELGDSALYLCASGTGLAGEGEQFFGPGTRLTVL.

CDR3 residues: CASSSLTSHNEQFF. As DNA, the CDR3 is TGTGCCAGCAGCTCCCTGACTAGCCACAATGAGCAGTTCTTC. The rearrangement uses TRBV13 and TRBJ2-1; TRBD2 matches 7 bases. This CDR3 is built from 14 residues. The V gene's germline CDR1 is PRHDT and CDR2 FYEKMQ (reference sequence). J was trimmed by 5 bases and V by 4 bases; bases with no gene match: 5.

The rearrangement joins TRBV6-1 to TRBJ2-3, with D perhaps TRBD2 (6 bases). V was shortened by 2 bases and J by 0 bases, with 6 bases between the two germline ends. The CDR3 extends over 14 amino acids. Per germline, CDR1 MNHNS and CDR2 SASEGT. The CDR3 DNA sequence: TGTGCCAGCAGTGAACTAGCGAGCACAGATACGCAGTATTTT. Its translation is CASSELASTDTQYF.

The CDR3 sequence: CASSSHQGTTHTGELFF. CDR3 in DNA: TGTGCCAGCAGCTCGCATCAGGGGACCACTCACACCGGGGAGCTGTTTTTT. The V call is TRBV28, the J call TRBJ2-2; TRBD1 might be the D (6 bases). With 6 bases removed from V and 3 bases from J, the gap between germline ends came to 20 bases. The CDR3 extends over 17 amino acids. The germline V gene has CDR1 MDHEN and CDR2 SYDVKM. Based on the CDR3 plus reference TRBV28 and TRBJ2-2, the full variable domain is DVKVTQSSRYLVKRTGEKVFLECVQDMDHENMFWYRQDPGLGLRLIYFSYDVKMKEKGDIPEGYSVSREKKERFSLILESASTNQTSMYLCASSSHQGTTHTGELFFGEGSRLTVL.

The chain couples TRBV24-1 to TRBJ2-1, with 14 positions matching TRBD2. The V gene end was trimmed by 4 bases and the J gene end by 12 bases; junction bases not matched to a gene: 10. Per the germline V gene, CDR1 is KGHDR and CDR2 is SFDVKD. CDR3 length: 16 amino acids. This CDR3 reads CATSDSGTSGRDAQFF. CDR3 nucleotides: TGTGCCACCAGTGACTCCGGGACTAGCGGGAGAGATGCGCAGTTCTTC.

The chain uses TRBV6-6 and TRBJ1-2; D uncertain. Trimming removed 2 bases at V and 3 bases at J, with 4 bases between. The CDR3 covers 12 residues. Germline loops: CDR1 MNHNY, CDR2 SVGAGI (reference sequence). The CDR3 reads CASSYLDYGYTF. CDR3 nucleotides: TGTGCCAGCAGTTACCTCGACTATGGCTACACCTTC.

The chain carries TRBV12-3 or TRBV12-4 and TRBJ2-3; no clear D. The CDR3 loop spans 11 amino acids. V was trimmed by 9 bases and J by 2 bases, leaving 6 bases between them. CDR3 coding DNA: TGTGCCAGTTCTTACACAGATACGCAGTATTTT. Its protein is CASSYTDTQYF.

CDR3 region: CASRDRGTSTDTQYF. The CDR3 DNA follows: TGTGCCAGTCGGGACAGGGGAACTAGCACAGATACGCAGTATTTT. The J gene is TRBJ2-3, the V gene TRBV19; 10 bases are shared with TRBD1. In germline, CDR1 is LNHDA, CDR2 SQIVND (reference sequence). J lost 0 bases, V lost 8 bases, and 5 bases had no gene match. The CDR3 extends over 15 amino acids.

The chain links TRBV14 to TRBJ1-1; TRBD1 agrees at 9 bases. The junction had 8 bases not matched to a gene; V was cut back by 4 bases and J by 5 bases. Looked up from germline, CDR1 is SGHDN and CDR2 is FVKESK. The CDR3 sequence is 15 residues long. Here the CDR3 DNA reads TGTGCCAGCAGCCCGAGACAGGGGGGTTCTACTGAAGCTTTCTTT. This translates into CASSPRQGGSTEAFF.